Presented here are 7 T cell receptor beta chains from one specimen sequenced in a study of blood T cell repertoires in COVID-19. TCRdb's copy holds only in-frame clones and misses some; the assay was immunoSEQ multiplex PCR. The sample carries a few hundred thousand clones, approximately 90% recorded once. Sequenced sample: PBMCs or T cells enriched from blood (not recorded which). The receptors here all came from a woman between 18 and 30 years old who had recovered from COVID-19.

The gene calls are TRBV30 and TRBJ2-7, with D possibly being TRBD1 (6 bases). This CDR3 has 13 amino acids. The ends were cut back, 1 base at V and 3 bases at J, with 10 bases in the middle. Germline CDR1 and CDR2: GTSNPN and SVGIG (reference sequence). Here the CDR3 DNA reads TGTGCCTGGAGTGCACAGGGTTACTACGAGCAGTACTTC. Translation: CAWSAQGYYEQYF.

This chain connects TRBV28 to TRBJ1-6; D unclear. Trimming stripped 6 bases from V and 7 bases from J, with 13 bases between. The CDR3 extends over 14 amino acids. CDR1 is MDHEN and CDR2 is SYDVKM in the germline V gene. The CDR3 sequence is CASRKTDYNSPLHF. The CDR3 coding sequence is TGTGCCAGCAGGAAAACGGACTACAATTCACCCCTCCACTTT. Complete variable domain (other parts from reference TRBV28 and TRBJ1-6): DVKVTQSSRYLVKRTGEKVFLECVQDMDHENMFWYRQDPGLGLRLIYFSYDVKMKEKGDIPEGYSVSREKKERFSLILESASTNQTSMYLCASRKTDYNSPLHFGNGTRLTVT.

The chain uses TRBV4-1 and TRBJ1-2; 10 bases are a match to TRBD1. The V gene's germline CDR1 is MGHRA and CDR2 YSYEKL. This CDR3 region has 17 residues. With V trimmed by 3 bases and J by 5 bases, 12 bases remained unmatched. CDR3 sequence reads: CASSHEGQGRLGYGYTF. Here the CDR3 DNA reads TGCGCCAGCAGCCACGAGGGACAGGGGAGGTTGGGATATGGCTACACCTTC.

This clone was observed a few times. This chain connects TRBV3-1 (or the pseudogene TRBV3-2) to TRBJ2-3; 9 bases are shared with TRBD2. Germline V gene lookup returns CDR1 LGHDT and CDR2 YNNKEL (reference sequence). This CDR3 contains 16 residues. Trimming at V came to 7 bases and at J to 2 bases, leaving 10 bases not matched to a gene. CDR3 amino acids: CASTYQRGELTDTQYF. The DNA for the CDR3 is TGTGCCAGCACCTACCAGCGGGGGGAACTCACAGATACGCAGTATTTT.

This chain links TRBV25-1 with TRBJ1-2; D is perhaps TRBD1 (6 bases). The CDR3 loop spans 12 amino acids. Germline V CDR1 and CDR2: MGHDK, SYGVNS. Between the trimmed V and J ends, which lost 4 bases and 6 bases, there was a span of 9 bases. The CDR3 DNA reads as TGTGCCAGCAGTGCGACAGGCGATGGCTACACCTTC. This gives the protein CASSATGDGYTF.

The CDR3 here is CATKTSEGEKLFF. CDR3 coding DNA: TGTGCCACCAAAACGTCCGAGGGTGAAAAACTGTTTTTT. The rearrangement uses TRBV15 and TRBJ1-4, with D unresolved. The CDR3 consists of 13 residues. Trimming took 7 bases from V and 7 from J, leaving 13 bases between them. Germline V gives CDR1 LNHNV, CDR2 YYDKDF (reference sequence). Looking up the rest from reference TRBV15 and TRBJ1-4 gives the full variable domain: DAMVIQNPRYQVTQFGKPVTLSCSQTLNHNVMYWYQQKSSQAPKLLFHYYDKDFNNEADTPDNFQSRRPNTSFCFLDIRSPGLGDTAMYLCATKTSEGEKLFFGSGTQLSVL.

CDR3 bases: TGTGCCAGCAGACCCCGGACAGGGGCTTTCGAGCAGTACTTC. This translates into CASRPRTGAFEQYF. The V call is TRBV6-5, the J call TRBJ2-7, with 9 bases lining up with TRBD1. The ends lost 6 bases at V and 6 bases at J; junction bases unmatched: 9. Germline lookup yields CDR1 MNHEY and CDR2 SVGAGI. This CDR3 is built from 14 residues.